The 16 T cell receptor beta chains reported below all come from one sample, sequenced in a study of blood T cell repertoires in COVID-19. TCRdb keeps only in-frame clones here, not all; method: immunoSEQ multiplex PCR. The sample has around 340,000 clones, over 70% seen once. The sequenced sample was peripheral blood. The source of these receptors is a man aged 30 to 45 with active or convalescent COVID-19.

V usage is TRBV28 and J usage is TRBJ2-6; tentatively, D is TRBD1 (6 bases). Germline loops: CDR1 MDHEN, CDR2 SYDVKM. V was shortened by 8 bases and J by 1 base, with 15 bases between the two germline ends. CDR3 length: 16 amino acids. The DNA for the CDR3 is TGTGCCAGCCTACCACTACAGGGATCTGGGGCCAACGTCCTGACTTTC. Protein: CASLPLQGSGANVLTF.

The chain's CDR3 is CASSLWPGSGYTF. In DNA form, the CDR3 reads TGTGCCAGCAGTTTATGGCCAGGCTCGGGCTACACCTTC. This sequence joins TRBV27 and TRBJ1-2; D call uncertain. CDR3 length: 13 amino acids. Trimming removed 1 base from V and 8 bases from J, with 11 bases in between. Looked up from germline, CDR1 is MNHEY and CDR2 is SMNVEV (reference sequence).

CDR3 amino acids: CASSPTSGSSTQYF. CDR3 in DNA: TGTGCCAGCAGCCCCACTAGCGGGAGTTCGACCCAGTACTTC. The V call is TRBV3-1 (or the pseudogene TRBV3-2), the J call TRBJ2-5; 11 bases are a match to TRBD2. Germline V gene lookup returns CDR1 LGHDT and CDR2 YNNKEL (reference sequence). The length of the CDR3 is 14 residues. J lost 7 bases, V lost 4 bases, and 5 bases had no gene match.

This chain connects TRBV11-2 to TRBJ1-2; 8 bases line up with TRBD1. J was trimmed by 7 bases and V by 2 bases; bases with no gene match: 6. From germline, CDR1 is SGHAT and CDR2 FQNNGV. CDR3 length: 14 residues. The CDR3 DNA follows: TGTGCCAGCAGCTTATCAGGGGGCCTCGGTGGCTACACCTTC. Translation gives CASSLSGGLGGYTF.

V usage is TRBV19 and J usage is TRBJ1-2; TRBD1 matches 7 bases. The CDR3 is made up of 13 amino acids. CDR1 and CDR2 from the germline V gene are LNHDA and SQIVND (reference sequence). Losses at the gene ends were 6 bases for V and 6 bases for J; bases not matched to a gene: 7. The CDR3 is CASSPTGSHGYTF. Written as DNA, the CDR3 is TGTGCCAGTAGCCCGACAGGGAGTCATGGCTACACCTTC.

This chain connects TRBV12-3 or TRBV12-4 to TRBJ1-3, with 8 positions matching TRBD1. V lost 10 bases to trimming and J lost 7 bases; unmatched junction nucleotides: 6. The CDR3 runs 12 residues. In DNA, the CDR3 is TGTGCCACCAGGACAGGGTACAACACCATATATTTT. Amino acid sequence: CATRTGYNTIYF.

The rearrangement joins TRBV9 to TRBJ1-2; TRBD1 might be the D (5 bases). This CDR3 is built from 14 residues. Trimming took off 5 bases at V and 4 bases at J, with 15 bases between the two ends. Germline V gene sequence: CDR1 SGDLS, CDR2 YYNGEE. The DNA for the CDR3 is TGTGCCAGCAGTCAAATAGGGGTCGGCTATGGCTACACCTTC. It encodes CASSQIGVGYGYTF.

CDR3 DNA sequence: TGTGCCACCCCTCAGGGTTGCAATCAGCCCCAGCATTTT. Its protein product is CATPQGCNQPQHF. This chain links TRBV7-3 with TRBJ1-5; TRBD1 is a possible D gene (5 bases). The V and J ends lost 10 bases and 2 bases respectively, with 12 bases between them. The CDR3 loop spans 13 amino acids. Germline V gene lookup returns CDR1 SGHTA and CDR2 FQGTGA.

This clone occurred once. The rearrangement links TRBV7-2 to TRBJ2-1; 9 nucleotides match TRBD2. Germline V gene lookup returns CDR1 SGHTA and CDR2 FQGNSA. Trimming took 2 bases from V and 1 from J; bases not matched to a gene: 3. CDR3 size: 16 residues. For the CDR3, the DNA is TGTGCCAGCAGCTTATCCAGCGGGGGGTCCTACAATGAGCAGTTCTTC. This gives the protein CASSLSSGGSYNEQFF.

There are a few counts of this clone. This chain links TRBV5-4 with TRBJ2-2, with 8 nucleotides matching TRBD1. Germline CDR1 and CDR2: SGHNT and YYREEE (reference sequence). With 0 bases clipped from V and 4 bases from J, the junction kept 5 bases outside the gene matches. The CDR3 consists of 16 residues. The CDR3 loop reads CASSLARQGSTGELFF. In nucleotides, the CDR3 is TGTGCCAGCAGCTTGGCGAGACAGGGGAGCACCGGGGAGCTGTTTTTT.

The CDR3 region is CASSDTGYTNEKLFF. CDR3 bases: TGTGCCAGCAGTGACACAGGCTATACAAATGAAAAACTGTTTTTT. The chain recombines TRBV6-1 with TRBJ1-4; perhaps TRBD1 as D (5 bases). Germline lookup yields CDR1 MNHNS and CDR2 SASEGT. The CDR3 loop spans 15 amino acids. V dropped 3 bases and J dropped 5 bases, with 13 bases sitting between them.

Written as DNA, the CDR3 is TGTGCCAGCAGGGTAGACAGGGGGGTGGGTGAAAAACTGTTTTTT. The encoded protein is CASRVDRGVGEKLFF. This sequence joins TRBV6-5 and TRBJ1-4; 9 nucleotides line up with TRBD1. J was trimmed by 7 bases and V by 6 bases; bases with no gene match: 9. CDR3 length equals 15 residues. In germline, CDR1 is MNHEY, CDR2 SVGAGI.

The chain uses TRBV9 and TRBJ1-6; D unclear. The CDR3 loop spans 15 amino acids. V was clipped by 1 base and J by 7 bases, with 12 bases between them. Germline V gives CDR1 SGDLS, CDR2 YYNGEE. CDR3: CASSVLGRRNSPLHF. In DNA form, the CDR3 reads TGTGCCAGCAGCGTATTGGGCAGGAGGAATTCACCCCTCCACTTT. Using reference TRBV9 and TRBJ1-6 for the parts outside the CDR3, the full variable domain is DSGVTQTPKHLITATGQRVTLRCSPRSGDLSVYWYQQSLDQGLQFLIQYYNGEERAKGNILERFSAQQFPDLHSELNLSSLELGDSALYFCASSVLGRRNSPLHFGNGTRLTVT.

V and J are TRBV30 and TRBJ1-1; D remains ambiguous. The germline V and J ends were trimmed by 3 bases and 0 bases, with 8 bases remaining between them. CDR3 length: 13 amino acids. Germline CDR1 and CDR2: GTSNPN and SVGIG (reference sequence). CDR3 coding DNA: TGTGCCTGGAGGGCCCCCATGAACACTGAAGCTTTCTTT. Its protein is CAWRAPMNTEAFF.

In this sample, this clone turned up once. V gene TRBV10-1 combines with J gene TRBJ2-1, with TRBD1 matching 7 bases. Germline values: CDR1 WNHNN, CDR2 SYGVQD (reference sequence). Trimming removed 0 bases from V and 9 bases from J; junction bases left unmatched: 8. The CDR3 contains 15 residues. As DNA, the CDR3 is TGCGCCAGCAGTGAGTCGAAACAGGGGTCGGGTGAGCAGTTCTTC. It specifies CASSESKQGSGEQFF.

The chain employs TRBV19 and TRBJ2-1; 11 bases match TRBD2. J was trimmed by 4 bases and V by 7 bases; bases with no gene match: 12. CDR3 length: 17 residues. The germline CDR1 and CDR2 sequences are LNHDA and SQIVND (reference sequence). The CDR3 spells CASTSLAGAPKYNEQFF. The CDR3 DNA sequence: TGTGCCAGTACCTCACTAGCGGGGGCGCCTAAGTACAATGAGCAGTTCTTC.